This is a list of T cell receptor beta chains from one sample in a study of cytomegalovirus exposure and HLA in healthy donors. Profiled with immunoSEQ multiplex PCR; TCRdb holds only in-frame clones, not every one. The repertoire includes 220,000 or so clones, over 80% of them detected once, and roughly 5.7% sits in the top ten. The specimen was PBMCs. The receptors originated from a woman aged 18-29 years in good health and CMV-seronegative. Both conserved end residues are part of each CDR3. The listing skips clone size in some rows; elsewhere it reads once, few, many or a size class.

abundance | j_gene | v_gene | CDR3aa
- | TRBJ2-7 | TRBV7-7 | CASSLADSYEQYF
- | TRBJ2-1 | TRBV9 | CASSGLAVYNEQFF
- | TRBJ2-3 | TRBV10-1 | CASSDILGERTDTQYF
- | TRBJ2-7 | TRBV5-4 | CASSAGRGPSLLYEQYF
- | TRBJ2-7 | TRBV2 | CASSNRASYEQYF
- | TRBJ2-1 | TRBV6-1 | CASSGSGTGLYNEQFF
- | TRBJ2-1 | TRBV7-7 | CASSLGLAGGEQFF
- | TRBJ1-1 | TRBV20-1 | CSSGQGPEAFF
- | TRBJ2-3 | TRBV11-1 | CASSLGWQGATDTQYF
- | TRBJ2-7 | TRBV7-8 | CASSLPRLPTPTYEQYF
- | TRBJ2-1 | TRBV5-1 | CASSPRDFGNNEQFF
- | TRBJ1-5 | TRBV10-2 | CASSEWNNQPQHF
- | TRBJ1-1 | TRBV9 | CASSRGRQNTEAFF
- | TRBJ2-2 | TRBV27 | CASSLSLAAGELFF
once | TRBJ2-7 | TRBV27 | CASSLSGTGAPSGEQYF
- | TRBJ2-6 | TRBV5-1 | CASSSRVTSGANVLTF
few | TRBJ2-7 | TRBV19 | CASSPGLAGTYEQYF
- | TRBJ1-2 | TRBV6-6 | CASTQTFRGYTF
- | TRBJ2-2 | TRBV6-4 | CASSEYTGELFF
- | TRBJ2-7 | TRBV5-1 | CASSLLGGGEQYF
few | TRBJ1-5 | TRBV2 | CASSELAGDGQPQHF
- | TRBJ1-3 | TRBV4-1 | CASSQIALIGNTIYF
- | TRBJ1-1 | TRBV4-1 | CASSHRPVRNTEAFF
- | TRBJ1-2 | TRBV28 | CASQQNYGYTF
- | TRBJ2-1 | TRBV9 | CASSVGGLAYNEQFF
- | TRBJ1-2 | TRBV5-1 | CASSTGTGGTGGYTF
- | TRBJ2-1 | TRBV7-2 | CASSFLPWTSGSSYNEQFF
- | TRBJ2-7 | TRBV27 | CASSLQGVYYEQYF
- | TRBJ2-7 | TRBV6-1 | CASSELGREQYF